The T cell receptor beta chain under discussion was sequenced for a study of shared clonotypes between healthy human individuals. Study-wide results and limits: Limitation of the genetic and exposure-history diversity represented came from the few donors. Read depth was anticipated to influence clonotype sharing among donors.

Template amounts of 300 to 350 ng DNA, 30,000 or so T cell genomes, were employed in unsorted PBMC replicate PCRs. Unsorted PBMC DNA sequencing spanned ten immunoSEQ deep assay plates. Clones were sequenced by immunoSEQ multiplex PCR, and TCRdb holds only the in-frame ones, with some missing. The sample carries fewer than 550,000 clones, around 79% recorded once. About this clone: Its antigen is not identified.

With 6 bases clipped from V and 3 bases from J, the junction kept 4 bases outside the gene matches. The CDR3 consists of 15 residues. Looked up from germline, CDR1 is MRHNA and CDR2 is SNTAGT. V usage is TRBV6-4 and J usage is TRBJ2-3; 12 bases are a match to TRBD2. The TCR was taken from a woman in her thirties or forties in good health. Some clones in this sample may be carry-over from other donors' samples. The sequenced sample consisted of PBMCs. CDR3 nucleotides: TGTGCCAGCAGCCTAGCGGGAGGGCCAACAGATACGCAGTATTTT. It yields the protein CASSLAGGPTDTQYF.